This TCR beta chain is drawn from a study of T cell responses to AZD1222 COVID-19 vaccine. General observations from the study: Spike-specific TCRs gained breadth and depth after people received two AZD1222 doses. Donors, mostly white British, included more females; clonal diversity was possibly underestimated.

Some clones are missing from TCRdb's copy, which holds only in-frame ones; the method was immunoSEQ multiplex PCR. Counted here are some 150,000 clones, more than 70% occurring once; the ten biggest clones make up roughly 16%. The CDR3 length is 13 residues. Germline V lookup: CDR1 MNHEY, CDR2 SVGEGT. The germline V and J ends were trimmed by 1 base and 4 bases, with 4 bases remaining between them. To note about this clone: Its matching antigen is unknown.

The sequencing here drew on peripheral blood, taken on day 0 of AZD1222 vaccination. The J gene is TRBJ2-2, the V gene TRBV6-2 or TRBV6-3; D is unresolved. This sequence was found in an adult in good health. CDR3 sequence (DNA): TGTGCCAGCAGTTACTGGGGCACCGGGGAGCTGTTTTTT. This codes for CASSYWGTGELFF.